These 13 T cell receptor beta chains share one sample of origin, sequenced in a study of blood T cell repertoires in COVID-19. Measured with immunoSEQ multiplex PCR; TCRdb has only the in-frame clones, and not every one. The top ten clones hold around 3.4% of a sample with 250,000 or so clones, about 80% of them seen once. The sample taken for sequencing was peripheral blood. The source is a woman older than 75 with acute or convalescent COVID-19.

This sequence joins TRBV27 and TRBJ1-6; D is unclear. The length of the CDR3 is 16 residues. Trimming pared 2 bases from V and 9 bases from J, leaving 17 bases between. The germline V gene encodes CDR1 MNHEY and CDR2 SMNVEV (reference sequence). DNA of the CDR3: TGTGCCAGCAGTTTAATTATTCCGATTTCGGGTTCACCCCTCCACTTT. As protein: CASSLIIPISGSPLHF.

J is TRBJ2-4 and V is TRBV18; 8 positions match TRBD1. Germline V gene lookup returns CDR1 KGHSH and CDR2 LQKENI. V lost 6 bases to trimming and J lost 7 bases; unmatched junction nucleotides: 8. This CDR3 is built from 14 residues. This CDR3 is CASSQNQGANIQYF. In DNA, the CDR3 is TGTGCCAGCTCCCAGAACCAGGGGGCGAACATTCAGTACTTC.

The chain uses TRBV7-2 and TRBJ2-7, with 7 bases that match TRBD2. From germline, CDR1 is SGHTA and CDR2 FQGNSA. V lost 2 bases and J lost 5; bases outside the gene matches: 3. The CDR3 length is 13 residues. CDR3 sequence: CASSLLGRDEQYF. CDR3 DNA: TGTGCCAGCAGCTTACTAGGGAGGGACGAGCAGTACTTC.

Concerning this clone: Different DNA sequences within this sample yield the same CDR3. This chain joins TRBV3-1 (or the pseudogene TRBV3-2) and TRBJ1-2; weak D call: TRBD1 (5 bases). There are 11 residues in the CDR3. Trimming took off 4 bases at V and 7 bases at J, with 7 bases between the two ends. Germline CDR1 reads LGHDT; CDR2 reads YNNKEL (reference sequence). The CDR3 sequence is CASSLGGGYTF. The CDR3 coding sequence is TGTGCCAGCAGCCTCGGGGGTGGCTACACCTTC.

This clone has only one observation. The chain couples TRBV7-9 to TRBJ2-1, with TRBD1 identical over 8 bases. There are 16 residues in the CDR3. Germline CDR1 and CDR2: SEHNR and FQNEAQ (reference sequence). Trimming removed 5 bases from V and 6 bases from J; junction bases left unmatched: 12. CDR3 bases: TGTGCCAGCAGCCAATTGGGGCAGGGGGCTATCAATGAGCAGTTCTTC. It is translated as CASSQLGQGAINEQFF. The whole variable domain, remainder taken from reference TRBV7-9 and TRBJ2-1, is DTGVSQNPRHKITKRGQNVTFRCDPISEHNRLYWYRQTLGQGPEFLTYFQNEAQLEKSRLLSDRFSAERPKGSFSTLEIQRTEQGDSAMYLCASSQLGQGAINEQFFGPGTRLTVL.

Note on this clone: This same CDR3 is encoded by further DNA sequences in the sample. CDR3 coding DNA: TGCAGCGTTGCGGCTAACTATGGCTACACCTTC. It is translated as CSVAANYGYTF. V usage is TRBV29-1 and J usage is TRBJ1-2; unclear D gene. CDR3 length: 11 amino acids. In germline, CDR1 is SQVTM, CDR2 ANQGSEA. V lost 4 bases to trimming and J lost 0 bases, with 3 bases between them.

This CDR3 is CASSPSQGAWTEAFF. Here the CDR3 DNA reads TGTGCCAGCTCCCCTTCACAGGGGGCTTGGACTGAAGCTTTCTTT. J is TRBJ1-1 and V is TRBV3-1 (or the pseudogene TRBV3-2); 9 bases are shared with TRBD1. CDR3 length: 15 residues. Germline CDR1 reads LGHDT; CDR2 reads YNNKEL (reference sequence). Trimming at V came to 8 bases and at J to 5 bases, leaving 12 bases not matched to a gene.

This chain uses TRBV19 with TRBJ1-5, with D maybe TRBD1 (5 bases). The V gene lost 7 bases and the J gene lost 0 bases, with 22 bases spanning the gap. Germline V gene data show CDR1 as LNHDA and CDR2 as SQIVND (reference sequence). The CDR3 length is 18 residues. The CDR3: CASMRGGRLGNSNQPQHF. The CDR3 DNA reads as TGTGCCAGTATGAGGGGAGGACGCCTGGGAAATAGCAATCAGCCCCAGCATTTT.

This clone was detected only a few times. The CDR3 nucleotides are TGTGCCAGCAGCTTAGTCAAGAGCTCCTACGAGCAGTACTTC. Translation: CASSLVKSSYEQYF. The chain employs TRBV7-2 and TRBJ2-7; D not resolved. Trimming pared 1 base from V and 0 bases from J, leaving 7 bases between. The CDR3 extends over 14 amino acids. Looked up from germline, CDR1 is SGHTA and CDR2 is FQGNSA.

V gene TRBV19 combines with J gene TRBJ1-3; weak D call: TRBD1 (6 bases). Looked up from germline, CDR1 is LNHDA and CDR2 is SQIVND (reference sequence). The CDR3 covers 20 residues. Trimming left V 5 bases short and J 0 bases short, with 26 bases between. The CDR3 reads CASSAGPGFVQGLSGNTIYF. DNA for the CDR3: TGTGCCAGTAGTGCCGGCCCGGGTTTTGTACAGGGCCTCTCTGGAAACACCATATATTTT.

The chain recombines TRBV25-1 with TRBJ1-3; no clear D. The CDR3 length is 15 residues. Germline V CDR1 and CDR2: MGHDK, SYGVNS. Trimming shortened V by 6 bases and J by 0 bases, and 12 bases separated the two germline ends. The CDR3 is CASSISGSSGNTIYF. The CDR3 DNA follows: TGTGCCAGCAGCATCTCAGGTAGCTCTGGAAACACCATATATTTT.

The V and J genes are TRBV21-1 and TRBJ2-1; TRBD2, the table's D call, lacks a check against the DNA. TRBV21-1 is described as a pseudogene. The CDR3 is made up of 15 amino acids. CDR3 coding DNA: TGTGCCAGCAGTCCGACTAGCGGGAGCGGCGATGAGCAGTTCTTC. The encoded protein is CASSPTSGSGDEQFF.

This chain links TRBV5-4 with TRBJ1-2; perhaps TRBD1 as D (5 bases). V gave up 8 bases and J gave up 3 bases, with 17 bases separating them. The CDR3 covers 14 residues. Germline V CDR1 and CDR2: SGHNT, YYREEE (reference sequence). DNA of the CDR3: TGTGCCAGTACCGCGGGGCACCTAGACTATGGCTACACCTTC. It yields the protein CASTAGHLDYGYTF.